This T cell receptor beta chain was observed in a study of T-cell memory formation after mild COVID-19. On this clonotype itself: With a much larger clone just one base away, this may be a read error.

5'RACE primed from the constant segment yielded TCR alpha and TCR beta cDNA libraries bearing sample barcodes and UMIs. From the 5' RACE reads, TCRdb called clonotypes with MiXCR, one entry per CDR3 protein. This repertoire shows 450,000 to 650,000 distinct CDR3 sequences, about a sixth found once; its top ten account for more than 10%. Unmatched junction bases numbered 7, after V lost 6 bases and J lost 0 bases. The CDR3 runs to 14 residues. Germline V CDR1 and CDR2: SQVTM, ANQGSEA. The chain couples TRBV29-1 to TRBJ2-7; TRBD1 aligns across 8 bases. Sequences were obtained from PBMCs or a T cell subset sorted from them (not recorded which). This TCR came from an adult woman who had mild COVID-19 (a few samples of this study predate the infection). Cell type and time point are not known. In DNA form, the CDR3 reads TGCAGCGTCGTGGGACAGGAAAGCTCCTACGAGCAGTACTTC. This codes for CSVVGQESSYEQYF.